The clone carrying this TCR beta chain has a count of ten or more. The data were taken from a study of regulatory T cells in long-lasting Graves disease. Assembly of TCR beta libraries relied on iRepertoire HTBI primers together with Arm-PCR of CDR3 regions. TCRdb fed the multiplex PCR reads into MiXCR, producing one record per CDR3 protein. Among about 620,000 distinct CDR3 sequences listed, approximately 15% were seen once. V was shortened by 8 bases and J by 1 base, with 11 bases between the two germline ends. The length of the CDR3 is 13 residues. The germline gives CDR1 SGHAT, CDR2 FQNNGV. Described time point: newly diagnosed GD, antithyroid drugs for less than 3 months. RNA extracted from PBMCs served as the sequencing template. Patient provenance is recorded as an endocrinology department in Xi'an, China. Peripheral blood, around 9 milliliters per patient, was collected in EDTA tubes. The sample was also reused in another study, on T cells in Graves' hyperthyroidism and ophthalmopathy. That work states: Pregnant or lactating patients were excluded, as were those with uncontrolled infection or other autoimmune disease. Using 13 V-J features, a model discriminated ophthalmopathy from stable hyperthyroidism.

The receptor was derived from a woman in her thirties with Graves disease. Sequenced material: peripheral blood mononuclear cells (PBMCs), taken at new diagnosis, from a patient treated with antithyroid drugs. The chain joins TRBV11-2 to TRBJ1-1; D is undetermined. In nucleotides, the CDR3 is TGTGCCAGCTGTAGGCTCCCGAACACTGAAGCTTTCTTT. As protein: CASCRLPNTEAFF.